This T cell receptor (beta chain) is from a study of blood T cell repertoires in COVID-19. The cohort comprised adults aged 18 to 89 years residing in 20 to 30 US areas. Cohort allocation depended upon clinical history that participants reported. The germline V gene encodes CDR1 KGHSH and CDR2 LQKENI. CDR3 size: 13 residues. V was trimmed by 3 bases and J by 0 bases, leaving 5 bases between them. In the authors' workflow: The assay estimated nucleated cells by amplifying reference gene primers. The data were produced by immunoSEQ multiplex PCR, yet TCRdb's version contains in-frame clones alone and is incomplete. V, J and clone size were drawn from that table, and D and trimming were deduced from the DNA. This table holds about 150,000 clones, roughly 85% found once.

The receptor comes from a man aged 50-59 years who had recovered from COVID-19. This chain connects TRBV18 to TRBJ1-1; D not certain. What was sequenced was PBMCs or T cells enriched from blood (not recorded which). CDR3: CASSPSVNTEAFF. DNA of the CDR3: TGTGCCAGCTCACCGTCGGTGAACACTGAAGCTTTCTTT.